This T cell receptor (beta chain) was recorded in a study of cytomegalovirus exposure and HLA in healthy donors. The overall study: In a later analysis, it was reported that the approximately 110 validation repertoires had been produced on the same platform as the 500 to 750 repertoires belonging to the first cohort.

Study conclusions and caveats: Cytomegalovirus association was listed for about 150 TCR beta chains.

Germline-derived CDR1 and CDR2 are SGDLS and YYNGEE. V was cut by 4 bases and J by 6 bases, with 17 bases left in between. This CDR3 comprises 15 residues. The assay was immunoSEQ multiplex PCR, and TCRdb's table has in-frame clones only and misses some. The data show 180,000 or so clones, with roughly 86% seen just once and less than 3.5% held by the top ten. Points on this clone: Its target is not known.

The sample taken for sequencing was PBMCs. The chain has TRBV9 and TRBJ2-1; the D gene is possibly TRBD2 (6 bases). The source of this sequence is a man aged 18 to 35 in good health and CMV-seropositive. This CDR3 is CASSTTSHLANEQFF. The CDR3 DNA follows: TGTGCCAGCAGCACGACTAGTCATTTAGCCAATGAGCAGTTCTTC.